This T cell receptor (beta chain) stems from a study of spatial heterogeneity in lung cancer. The germline V gene encodes CDR1 PRHDT and CDR2 FYEKMQ (reference sequence). V lost 5 bases, J lost 5 bases, and 9 bases lay in between. The CDR3 contains 12 residues. A unique molecular identifier was carried by every single TCR cDNA molecule. TCRdb called the 5' RACE reads again in MiXCR, with one record for every CDR3 protein. Of about 10,000 distinct CDR3 sequences listed, around 3.6% are singletons. This clonotype was counted at least ten times. Described time point: sample taken at primary tumor resection. No cell sorting; template was whole RNA from tumor, lung tissue or PBMC.

The TCR comes from a male donor with early-stage non-small cell lung cancer. This chain joins TRBV13 and TRBJ1-2; no clear D. The sample consisted of normal lung tissue next to the tumor, taken at surgery. The CDR3 loop reads CASSAGEYGYTF. CDR3 sequence (DNA): TGTGCCAGCAGCGCCGGAGAGTATGGCTACACCTTC.